Listed here are 2 T cell receptor beta chains from one sample, sequenced in a study of cytomegalovirus exposure and HLA in healthy donors. PCR amplification relied on 60 Vbeta primers (plus 13 Jbeta primers). TCRdb keeps only in-frame clones here, not all; method: immunoSEQ multiplex PCR. The sample holds some 56,000 clones, approximately 84% seen once. Sequencing was carried out using PBMCs. These receptor sequences come from a man aged 45-60 years in good health and CMV-seronegative.

A single count supports this clone. V is TRBV7-3 and J is TRBJ1-6, with D unclear. This CDR3 is built from 15 residues. In germline, CDR1 is SGHTA, CDR2 FQGTGA. The ends were cut back, 2 bases at V and 5 bases at J, with 10 bases in the middle. The CDR3 is CASSLGSLHNSPLHF. The CDR3, as DNA: TGTGCCAGCAGCTTAGGCAGTTTGCATAATTCACCCCTCCACTTT.

This clone was seen a few times. This chain links TRBV5-6 with TRBJ2-3; D may be TRBD2 (7 bases). The length of the CDR3 is 16 residues. Deletions cut 4 bases from V and 1 base from J, with 16 bases between. The germline V gene has CDR1 SGHDT and CDR2 YYEEEE. The CDR3 DNA reads TGTGCCAGCAGCCGTGGGAGCGGGACACGCACAGATACGCAGTATTTT. Translation gives CASSRGSGTRTDTQYF.